This T cell receptor (beta chain) originates from a study of T cell responses to AZD1222 COVID-19 vaccine. The length of the CDR3 is 13 residues. Trimming cost V 3 bases and J 1 base, with 7 bases left between them. Notes on the study in general: There were mostly white British donors and more females than males, and clonal diversity was possibly underestimated. Repertoire collection took place solely once the T cell response had peaked. Seropositive status at baseline applied to only 6 or 7 AZD1222 recipients. Spike-specific TCR depth and breadth grew after two AZD1222 doses.

TCRdb's table, derived via immunoSEQ multiplex PCR, lists solely in-frame clones and lacks some. The sample shows some 14,000 clones, less than 85% of them seen only once. Worth noting for this clone: The target antigen is unknown.

The sequenced sample was peripheral blood, obtained 28 days after the second AZD1222 dose. The sequence came from an adult who received the AZD1222 COVID-19 vaccine. V is TRBV12-3 or TRBV12-4 and J is TRBJ2-7; no definite D call. The CDR3: CASSFGRSYEQYF. The CDR3 bases are TGTGCCAGCAGTTTCGGCAGATCCTACGAGCAGTACTTC.